Listed below are T cell receptor beta chains from one sample, sequenced in a study of T-cell reconstitution after alpha-beta-depleted transplantation in children. TCRdb re-called the PCR reads with MiXCR, one entry per CDR3 protein. Of 130,000 to 150,000 distinct CDR3 sequences listed, around 9% are singletons. The sequenced sample was PBMCs, mostly from graft donor cells, obtained 180 days after TCRalphabeta/CD19-depleted stem cell transplant. The receptors here all came from a female patient younger than 10 who had a stem cell transplant for congenital amegakaryocytic thrombocytopenia, so the T cells may come from the graft donor. The conserved cysteine and the conserved F or W are not part of the CDR3 here.

v_call cdr3_aa
TRBV20-1 SAGRLAGVSGELF
TRBV12-3/TRBV12-4 ASRRRTGAGPDTQY
TRBV20-1 SASEGATNEKLF
TRBV5-6 ASSRGTGLAEETQY
TRBV12-3/TRBV12-4 ASSLLGQPQH
TRBV5-1 ASSPRGGLLTGELF
TRBV20-1 SARQGTRGPYEQY
TRBV5-5 ASSLHGPNLYEQY
TRBV7-2 ASSLRQNGYT
TRBV30 ALESWASDDRQF
TRBV7-3 ASSLGTSWTNEQF
TRBV7-2 ASSFLRSASF
TRBV5-5 ASSPTSDTQY